The clone carrying this T cell receptor (beta chain) was counted a few times. This entry comes from a study of patients and donors after allogeneic stem cell transplantation. Germline V gene lookup returns CDR1 SGHDN and CDR2 FVKESK. This CDR3 comprises 13 residues. Deletions cut 8 bases from V and 6 bases from J, with 14 bases between. TCRdb reprocessed the RT-PCR reads with MiXCR, giving one entry per CDR3 protein. The sample consists of some 960,000 distinct CDR3 sequences, more than 15% of them appearing once. Specimen: blood, either unsorted or a sorted T cell fraction (not recorded which). The gene calls are TRBV14 and TRBJ2-1, with D possibly being TRBD2 (7 bases). The sequence was obtained from a human donor who was either an allogeneic HSCT recipient or a stem cell or donor lymphocyte infusion donor (not recorded which). It is not recorded whose cells these are; they may come from a transplant donor. CDR3: CASQTGGANEQFF. The CDR3 coding sequence is TGTGCCAGCCAAACTGGGGGGGCCAATGAGCAGTTCTTC.